The present entry profiles one TCR beta chain with its context. Profiling relied on immunoSEQ multiplex PCR, and the TCRdb table lists in-frame clones only, not all of them. This sample has tens of thousands of clones, with around 87% found just once. This specimen comes from a study of control samples from healthy donors and cancer patients. J lost 0 bases, V lost 3 bases, and 1 base had no gene match. The CDR3 spans 14 residues. The germline CDR1 and CDR2 sequences are MNHEY and SMNVEV (reference sequence). The sequencing input was PBMCs. The rearrangement uses TRBV27 and TRBJ2-7; 8 bases map to TRBD1. This clonotype was obtained from a man aged 55 to 70 with head and neck cancer. The CDR3: CASSFDRGSYEQYF. CDR3 sequence (DNA): TGTGCCAGCAGTTTTGACAGGGGCTCCTACGAGCAGTACTTC.